Listed below are T cell receptor beta chains from one sample, sequenced in a study of shared clonotypes between healthy human individuals. Method: immunoSEQ multiplex PCR; TCRdb's copy keeps in-frame clones and lacks some. The sample contains 2.5 million or so clones, about 92% of which appear only once. The sequenced sample was naive CD4+ T cells sorted from blood. These receptors were collected from a young man in good health. Both conserved end residues are part of each CDR3. The D gene is left open where the match is weak. Size values are once, few and many counts, or a class for expanded clones, and some rows have none.

v_call: TRBV6-5; d_call: NA; clone_size: NA; j_call: TRBJ1-1; cdr3_aa: CASRESGRMNAEAFF; cdr3_nt: TGTGCCAGCAGGGAATCGGGACGGATGAACGCTGAAGCTTTCTTT
v_call: TRBV7-2; d_call: NA; clone_size: NA; j_call: TRBJ1-2; cdr3_aa: CASSLLGTGYTF; cdr3_nt: TGTGCCAGCAGCTTACTTGGGACTGGCTACACCTTC
v_call: TRBV19; d_call: NA; clone_size: NA; j_call: TRBJ1-6; cdr3_aa: CASSISTGNSPLHF; cdr3_nt: TGTGCCAGTAGTATTTCGACCGGGAATTCACCCCTCCACTTT
v_call: TRBV30; d_call: TRBD1; clone_size: few; j_call: TRBJ1-5; cdr3_aa: CAWSPQGGMSNQPQHF; cdr3_nt: TGTGCCTGGAGTCCACAGGGGGGGATGAGCAATCAGCCCCAGCATTTT
v_call: TRBV13; d_call: TRBD2; clone_size: NA; j_call: TRBJ2-3; cdr3_aa: CASRPSGSSTDTQYF; cdr3_nt: TGTGCCAGCAGGCCTAGCGGCTCTAGCACAGATACGCAGTATTTT
v_call: TRBV7-2; d_call: NA; clone_size: NA; j_call: TRBJ2-3; cdr3_aa: CASSPMGVILAGRYF; cdr3_nt: TGTGCCAGCAGTCCGATGGGAGTCATCCTAGCCGGCAGGTATTTT
v_call: TRBV7-3; d_call: NA; clone_size: NA; j_call: TRBJ2-1; cdr3_aa: CASSSSGVDNEQFF; cdr3_nt: TGTGCCAGCAGCTCCTCGGGGGTAGACAATGAGCAGTTCTTC
v_call: TRBV5-5; d_call: NA; clone_size: NA; j_call: TRBJ1-5; cdr3_aa: CASSPAGHQPQHF; cdr3_nt: TGTGCCAGCAGCCCCGCAGGGCATCAGCCCCAGCATTTT
v_call: TRBV6-1; d_call: TRBD1; clone_size: NA; j_call: TRBJ2-2; cdr3_aa: CASSAKTFRTGAGELFF; cdr3_nt: TGTGCCAGCAGTGCCAAAACGTTCAGGACAGGGGCCGGGGAGCTGTTTTTT
v_call: TRBV9; d_call: NA; clone_size: NA; j_call: TRBJ2-7; cdr3_aa: CASSASVGGEQYF; cdr3_nt: TGTGCCAGCAGCGCCTCGGTAGGGGGCGAGCAGTACTTC
v_call: TRBV19; d_call: NA; clone_size: NA; j_call: TRBJ1-3; cdr3_aa: CASTPGPGGSGGNTIYF; cdr3_nt: TGTGCCAGTACCCCCGGCCCTGGGGGGTCGGGTGGAAACACCATATATTTT
v_call: TRBV25-1; d_call: TRBD1; clone_size: NA; j_call: TRBJ1-4; cdr3_aa: CAGYRGASEKLFF; cdr3_nt: TGTGCCGGGTACAGGGGGGCGAGTGAAAAACTGTTTTTT
v_call: TRBV7-9; d_call: NA; clone_size: NA; j_call: TRBJ2-4; cdr3_aa: CASSLAGPDIQYF; cdr3_nt: TGTGCCAGCAGCTTAGCAGGGCCGGACATTCAGTACTTC
v_call: TRBV4-1; d_call: NA; clone_size: NA; j_call: TRBJ2-2; cdr3_aa: CASSQLPPGGSGELFF; cdr3_nt: TGCGCCAGCAGCCAACTCCCCCCTGGGGGTAGCGGGGAGCTGTTTTTT
v_call: TRBV10-3; d_call: NA; clone_size: NA; j_call: TRBJ1-3; cdr3_aa: CAISVSGSSGNTIYF; cdr3_nt: TGTGCCATCAGTGTTTCAGGGTCGTCTGGAAACACCATATATTTT
v_call: TRBV7-6; d_call: TRBD2; clone_size: NA; j_call: TRBJ2-2; cdr3_aa: CASSPRTSGELGTGELFF; cdr3_nt: TGTGCCAGCAGCCCCCGGACTAGCGGGGAGTTGGGCACCGGGGAGCTGTTTTTT
v_call: TRBV18; d_call: TRBD2; clone_size: NA; j_call: TRBJ2-7; cdr3_aa: CASSPKTSGGYEQYF; cdr3_nt: TGTGCCAGCTCACCGAAGACTAGCGGGGGATACGAGCAGTACTTC
v_call: TRBV5-4; d_call: TRBD1; clone_size: NA; j_call: TRBJ2-7; cdr3_aa: CASSLGQGSSYEQYF; cdr3_nt: TGTGCCAGCAGCTTGGGACAGGGGAGCTCCTACGAGCAGTACTTC
v_call: TRBV2; d_call: TRBD2; clone_size: NA; j_call: TRBJ2-3; cdr3_aa: CASRGLGNEYADTQYF; cdr3_nt: TGTGCCAGCAGGGGACTAGGAAACGAATATGCAGATACGCAGTATTTT
v_call: TRBV5-1; d_call: NA; clone_size: NA; j_call: TRBJ2-7; cdr3_aa: CASSLIGQGSFYEQYF; cdr3_nt: TGCGCCAGCAGCTTGATTGGTCAGGGCTCGTTCTACGAGCAGTACTTC
v_call: TRBV19; d_call: NA; clone_size: NA; j_call: TRBJ1-4; cdr3_aa: CASWSGNEKLFF; cdr3_nt: TGTGCCAGCTGGAGTGGGAATGAAAAACTGTTTTTT
v_call: TRBV2; d_call: TRBD1; clone_size: NA; j_call: TRBJ1-1; cdr3_aa: CASREGASTEAFF; cdr3_nt: TGTGCCAGCAGGGAGGGGGCTAGCACTGAAGCTTTCTTT
v_call: TRBV5-4; d_call: NA; clone_size: few; j_call: TRBJ2-5; cdr3_aa: CASSPRTAQETQYF; cdr3_nt: TGTGCCAGCAGCCCGAGGACAGCCCAAGAGACCCAGTACTTC
v_call: TRBV4-3; d_call: NA; clone_size: NA; j_call: TRBJ1-5; cdr3_aa: CASSQDWYGLGNQPQHF; cdr3_nt: TGCGCCAGCAGCCAAGATTGGTACGGGCTCGGCAATCAGCCCCAGCATTTT
v_call: TRBV11-3; d_call: NA; clone_size: NA; j_call: TRBJ2-1; cdr3_aa: CASSLDGTPLNEQFF; cdr3_nt: TGTGCCAGCAGCTTGGACGGGACTCCCCTTAATGAGCAGTTCTTC
v_call: TRBV6-1; d_call: NA; clone_size: NA; j_call: TRBJ1-6; cdr3_aa: CASSAPAGQYNSPLHF; cdr3_nt: TGTGCCAGCAGTGCCCCGGCGGGGCAGTATAATTCACCCCTCCACTTT
v_call: TRBV5-1; d_call: NA; clone_size: NA; j_call: TRBJ2-5; cdr3_aa: CASSLGASGNQETQYF; cdr3_nt: TGCGCCAGCAGCTTGGGAGCATCGGGGAACCAAGAGACCCAGTACTTC
v_call: TRBV6-5; d_call: TRBD1; clone_size: NA; j_call: TRBJ2-7; cdr3_aa: CASIGTGKGEQYF; cdr3_nt: TGTGCCAGCATTGGGACAGGGAAGGGCGAGCAGTACTTC
v_call: TRBV18; d_call: NA; clone_size: NA; j_call: TRBJ1-6; cdr3_aa: CASSPSSAAQVSPLHF; cdr3_nt: TGTGCCAGCTCACCAAGCTCCGCCGCCCAAGTTTCACCCCTCCACTTT
v_call: TRBV4-3; d_call: NA; clone_size: NA; j_call: TRBJ1-3; cdr3_aa: CASSRGEGEYGNTIYF; cdr3_nt: TGCGCCAGCAGCCGAGGGGAAGGGGAGTACGGAAACACCATATATTTT
v_call: TRBV7-6; d_call: NA; clone_size: NA; j_call: TRBJ1-3; cdr3_aa: CASSPQVSSGNTIYF; cdr3_nt: TGTGCCAGCAGTCCTCAGGTCAGCTCTGGAAACACCATATATTTT
v_call: TRBV27; d_call: NA; clone_size: NA; j_call: TRBJ2-7; cdr3_aa: CASSLSPAREQYF; cdr3_nt: TGTGCCAGCAGTTTATCGCCAGCCCGCGAGCAGTACTTC
v_call: TRBV19; d_call: TRBD1; clone_size: NA; j_call: TRBJ1-2; cdr3_aa: CASSIITTGDYGYTF; cdr3_nt: TGTGCCAGTAGTATAATAACAACAGGGGACTATGGCTACACCTTC
v_call: TRBV6-1; d_call: NA; clone_size: NA; j_call: TRBJ2-2; cdr3_aa: CASRIQGGHGELFF; cdr3_nt: TGTGCCAGCAGGATACAGGGAGGGCACGGGGAGCTGTTTTTT
v_call: TRBV6-6; d_call: NA; clone_size: NA; j_call: TRBJ2-5; cdr3_aa: CASSRLVYETQYF; cdr3_nt: TGTGCCAGTTCCCGACTAGTCTACGAGACCCAGTACTTC
v_call: TRBV18; d_call: NA; clone_size: NA; j_call: TRBJ2-7; cdr3_aa: CASSPRRDSYEQYF; cdr3_nt: TGTGCCAGCTCACCACGCAGGGACTCTTACGAGCAGTACTTC
v_call: TRBV5-1; d_call: NA; clone_size: NA; j_call: TRBJ2-1; cdr3_aa: CASSLEGGAYNEQFF; cdr3_nt: TGCGCCAGCAGCTTGGAAGGGGGGGCCTACAATGAGCAGTTCTTC
v_call: TRBV29-1; d_call: TRBD1; clone_size: NA; j_call: TRBJ1-5; cdr3_aa: CSVALGTASNQPQHF; cdr3_nt: TGCAGCGTTGCTCTCGGGACAGCTAGCAATCAGCCCCAGCATTTT
v_call: TRBV6-5; d_call: TRBD1; clone_size: NA; j_call: TRBJ2-5; cdr3_aa: CASRTGKGETQYF; cdr3_nt: TGTGCCAGTCGGACAGGGAAGGGAGAGACCCAGTACTTC
v_call: TRBV7-9; d_call: TRBD1; clone_size: NA; j_call: TRBJ2-7; cdr3_aa: CASSRQGAYEQYF; cdr3_nt: TGTGCCAGCAGCCGCCAGGGGGCCTACGAGCAGTACTTC
v_call: TRBV27; d_call: TRBD2; clone_size: NA; j_call: TRBJ2-1; cdr3_aa: CASSPGTSVYNEQFF; cdr3_nt: TGTGCCAGCAGTCCCGGGACTAGCGTTTACAATGAGCAGTTCTTC
v_call: TRBV28; d_call: TRBD1; clone_size: NA; j_call: TRBJ2-7; cdr3_aa: CASSSGQGVSPYEQYF; cdr3_nt: TGTGCCAGCAGTTCGGGACAGGGAGTTTCCCCCTACGAGCAGTACTTC
v_call: TRBV18; d_call: TRBD1; clone_size: once; j_call: TRBJ1-2; cdr3_aa: CASSSYSSTGGGYTF; cdr3_nt: TGTGCCAGCTCATCCTACTCTTCGACAGGGGGTGGCTACACCTTC
v_call: TRBV10-3; d_call: TRBD1; clone_size: NA; j_call: TRBJ1-5; cdr3_aa: CAISEAGQGPQGSNQPQHF; cdr3_nt: TGTGCCATCAGTGAGGCGGGACAGGGGCCCCAAGGTAGCAATCAGCCCCAGCATTTT
v_call: TRBV18; d_call: NA; clone_size: NA; j_call: TRBJ2-2; cdr3_aa: CASSHEDTTGELFF; cdr3_nt: TGTGCCAGCTCACACGAGGACACCACCGGGGAGCTGTTTTTT
v_call: TRBV5-1; d_call: TRBD1; clone_size: once; j_call: TRBJ1-6; cdr3_aa: CASTLETGSNSPLHF; cdr3_nt: TGCGCCAGCACCCTTGAGACAGGGTCAAATTCACCCCTCCACTTT
v_call: TRBV9; d_call: NA; clone_size: few; j_call: TRBJ1-6; cdr3_aa: CASSVGEFNSPLHF; cdr3_nt: TGTGCCAGCAGCGTAGGAGAATTTAATTCACCCCTCCACTTT